The clone carrying this TCR beta chain appeared a few times. Antigen: not known. A sample-barcoded 5' primer and a J-beta primer mix were used in a second PCR of roughly 7 to 11 cycles. TCRdb re-derived calls from the 5' RACE reads in MiXCR, one entry per CDR3 protein. Of 710,000 or so distinct CDR3 sequences in the sample, about 32% were seen once. The CDR3 is made up of 13 amino acids. With 7 bases clipped from V and 5 bases from J, the junction kept 6 bases outside the gene matches. Germline CDR1 reads KGHSH; CDR2 reads LQKENI. The sample belongs to a study of blood T cells in healthy people across ages. Study results and caveats: Both naive CD4+ cell counts and diversity were greater in long-lived donors than in aged donors.

Ranging in age from about 6 to 95, the donors were healthy Caucasian individuals from Russia. The material sequenced was blood. The V and J genes are TRBV18 and TRBJ2-7; 9 nucleotides line up with TRBD1. The clonotype was recovered from an elderly woman in good health. The CDR3, as DNA: TGTGCCAGCTTTGGGACAGGGAGGAACGAGCAGTACTTC. Its translation is CASFGTGRNEQYF. The full variable domain, rest sourced from reference TRBV18 and TRBJ2-7, is NAGVMQNPRHLVRRRGQEARLRCSPMKGHSHVYWYRQLPEEGLKFMVYLQKENIIDESGMPKERFSAEFPKEGPSILRIQQVVRGDSAAYFCASFGTGRNEQYFGPGTRLTVT.